These 23 T cell receptor beta chains share one sample of origin, sequenced in a study of shared clonotypes between healthy human individuals (dated by TCRdb to 2018 to 2021). The library was made by the immunoSEQ multiplex PCR assay. Held by TCRdb, this immuneACCESS table contains in-frame sequences only and omits some clones. Under half of the omission traces to an unresolved V gene where checked; the cause of the rest is unknown. The sample profile shows over a million clones; approximately 98% of them were found once. 0.4% to 0.55% of the sample goes to the ten largest clones. The sequencing sample was made of naive CD4+ T cells sorted from blood. Interpreted using the paper, the cell subset or site label stands for: CD45RA+ positively selected. The receptors here all came from a man aged 30 to 39 in good health.

The V call is TRBV10-1, the J call TRBJ2-1, with 15 bases fitting TRBD2. The germline V gene encodes CDR1 WNHNN and CDR2 SYGVQD (reference sequence). The CDR3 spans 19 residues. The V gene end was trimmed by 2 bases and the J gene end by 1 base; junction bases not matched to a gene: 6. CDR3 nucleotide sequence: TGCGCCAGCAGTGAGGGGACGGGACTAGCGGGAGGATCCTACAATGAGCAGTTCTTC. It encodes CASSEGTGLAGGSYNEQFF.

This clone came up once. Other nucleotide sequences from this sample produce the same CDR3. V usage is TRBV27 and J usage is TRBJ2-3; TRBD2 agrees at 12 bases. This CDR3 is 16 amino acids long. V shed 6 bases and J 3 bases; nucleotides not matched to a gene: 7. The V gene's germline CDR1 is MNHEY and CDR2 SMNVEV (reference sequence). The CDR3 loop is CASSSGLAGSTDTQYF. Written as DNA, the CDR3 is TGTGCCAGCAGCTCAGGACTAGCGGGATCGACAGATACGCAGTATTTT.

The chain is built from TRBV10-1 and TRBJ2-3, with D uncertain. The V and J ends lost 5 bases and 9 bases respectively, with 9 bases between them. This CDR3 has 11 amino acids. Germline V gene sequence: CDR1 WNHNN, CDR2 SYGVQD (reference sequence). The CDR3 loop reads CASSSGPTQYF. CDR3 DNA: TGCGCCAGCAGTTCGGGTCCCACGCAGTATTTT.

V usage is TRBV6-4 and J usage is TRBJ2-1, with D maybe TRBD1 (6 bases). The germline V gene has CDR1 MRHNA and CDR2 SNTAGT. V was shortened by 6 bases and J by 9 bases, with 24 bases between the two germline ends. This CDR3 comprises 16 residues. CDR3 DNA sequence: TGTGCCAGCAGCAAGCGACAGGACCTATTAGTGGGTGAGCAGTTCTTC. Amino acids: CASSKRQDLLVGEQFF.

The gene calls are TRBV30 and TRBJ2-1, with 10 bases aligning to TRBD1. The CDR3 runs to 14 residues. V shed 7 bases, J shed 5 bases, and the junction held 8 bases outside the gene matches. CDR1 GTSNPN and CDR2 SVGIG come from the germline V gene (reference sequence). The CDR3 loop is CALGGQGRNNEQFF. For the CDR3, the DNA is TGTGCCTTGGGGGGACAGGGGAGAAACAATGAGCAGTTCTTC. Full variable domain (remainder filled in from reference TRBV30 and TRBJ2-1): SQTIHQWPATLVQPVGSPLSLECTVEGTSNPNLYWYRQAAGRGLQLLFYSVGIGQISSEVPQNLSASRPQDRQFILSSKKLLLSDSGFYLCALGGQGRNNEQFFGPGTRLTVL.

As concerns this clone: Other DNA variants within this sample encode the same CDR3. The chain has TRBV2 and TRBJ2-7; no definite D call. Germline V CDR1 and CDR2: SNHLY, FYNNEI. The CDR3 length is 11 residues. Between the trimmed V and J ends, which lost 5 bases and 3 bases, there was a span of 5 bases. The CDR3: CASSPLYEQYF. In DNA form, the CDR3 reads TGTGCCAGCAGTCCGCTCTACGAGCAGTACTTC.

This clone has only one observation. The sample carries other DNA sequences with the same CDR3. CDR3 protein: CASSLGDRDTDTQYF. CDR3 in DNA: TGCGCCAGCAGCTTGGGGGACAGGGACACAGATACGCAGTATTTT. The chain recombines TRBV5-1 with TRBJ2-3; 9 bases line up with TRBD1. Trimming took 0 bases from V and 2 from J; bases not matched to a gene: 1. CDR3 length: 15 amino acids. The germline CDR1 and CDR2 sequences are SGHRS and YFSETQ.

The CDR3 DNA reads TGCAGCGTTGGTTGGGCGGCCAATTACAATGAGCAGTTCTTC. This codes for CSVGWAANYNEQFF. The chain carries TRBV29-1 and TRBJ2-1; no clear D. Looked up from germline, CDR1 is SQVTM and CDR2 is ANQGSEA. Trimming stripped 4 bases from V and 4 bases from J, with 14 bases between. The CDR3 has 14 amino acids.

As for this clone: At the DNA level, this CDR3 is encoded by other sequences in the same sample as well. The chain has TRBV4-1 and TRBJ2-3; D is ambiguous. Germline CDR1 is MGHRA and CDR2 is YSYEKL. The ends were cut back, 3 bases at V and 4 bases at J, with 8 bases in the middle. This CDR3 region has 13 residues. The CDR3 protein is CASSQGSPDTQYF. The CDR3 nucleotides read TGCGCCAGCAGCCAGGGGTCCCCAGATACGCAGTATTTT.

The CDR3 DNA follows: TGTGCCAGCAGCCGGGTCCAAGAGACCCAGTACTTC. Amino acids: CASSRVQETQYF. The chain has TRBV7-9 and TRBJ2-5; D remains ambiguous. Germline CDR1 and CDR2: SEHNR and FQNEAQ (reference sequence). Trimming left V 5 bases short and J 1 base short, with 5 bases between. The CDR3 length is 12 residues. Full variable domain (outside the CDR3, taken from reference TRBV7-9 and TRBJ2-5): DTGVSQNPRHKITKRGQNVTFRCDPISEHNRLYWYRQTLGQGPEFLTYFQNEAQLEKSRLLSDRFSAERPKGSFSTLEIQRTEQGDSAMYLCASSRVQETQYFGPGTRLLVL.

The J gene is TRBJ1-4, the V gene TRBV13, with unresolved D. The CDR3 covers 14 residues. The V and J ends lost 5 bases and 0 bases respectively, with 7 bases between them. The germline V gene has CDR1 PRHDT and CDR2 FYEKMQ (reference sequence). The chain's CDR3 is CASSETATNEKLFF. Here the CDR3 DNA reads TGTGCCAGCAGCGAAACAGCAACTAATGAAAAACTGTTTTTT. Full variable domain (missing parts from reference TRBV13 and TRBJ1-4): AAGVIQSPRHLIKEKRETATLKCYPIPRHDTVYWYQQGPGQDPQFLISFYEKMQSDKGSIPDRFSAQQFSDYHSELNMSSLELGDSALYFCASSETATNEKLFFGSGTQLSVL.

The rearrangement joins TRBV9 to TRBJ1-3, with D possibly TRBD1 on 6 matching bases. Germline values: CDR1 SGDLS, CDR2 YYNGEE. This CDR3 region has 13 residues. V was clipped by 0 bases and J by 7 bases, with 8 bases between them. The CDR3 is CASSVGQANTIYF. The CDR3 DNA reads TGTGCCAGCAGCGTAGGACAGGCCAACACCATATATTTT.

This chain uses TRBV7-8 with TRBJ2-7, with D possibly matching TRBD1 (6 bases). V lost 5 bases and J 2 bases, leaving 25 bases between the germline ends. The V gene's germline CDR1 is SGHVS and CDR2 FQNEAQ. The CDR3 sequence is 18 residues long. The CDR3 protein is CASSPRTAFPGETYEQYF. The CDR3 nucleotides read TGTGCCAGCAGCCCCAGGACAGCTTTTCCGGGTGAAACCTACGAGCAGTACTTC.

This sequence joins TRBV11-2 and TRBJ2-1; 9 positions match TRBD2. This CDR3 region has 17 residues. Germline assignment: CDR1 SGHAT and CDR2 FQNNGV. With V trimmed by 1 base and J by 6 bases, 10 bases remained unmatched. Here the CDR3 reads CASSLVWREGAPNEQFF. In DNA, the CDR3 is TGTGCCAGCAGCTTAGTTTGGCGGGAGGGCGCCCCCAATGAGCAGTTCTTC.

The gene calls are TRBV28 and TRBJ2-1; no firm D call. Trimming removed 5 bases at V and 11 bases at J, with 16 bases between. This CDR3 spans 13 amino acids. Germline V lookup: CDR1 MDHEN, CDR2 SYDVKM. The CDR3 loop is CASSLPRPQQQFF. The DNA of the CDR3 is TGTGCCAGCAGTCTCCCTAGGCCGCAGCAGCAGTTCTTC.

The chain employs TRBV7-9 and TRBJ2-5; perhaps TRBD2 as D (6 bases). In germline, CDR1 is SEHNR, CDR2 FQNEAQ (reference sequence). Trimming took 5 bases from V and 5 from J, leaving 15 bases between them. The CDR3 consists of 14 residues. CDR3: CASSIRGGLETQYF. Here the CDR3 DNA reads TGTGCCAGCAGCATCCGAGGAGGGCTGGAGACCCAGTACTTC.

The V call is TRBV4-3, the J call TRBJ2-5; no firm D call. The ends were cut back, 4 bases at V and 0 bases at J, with 12 bases in the middle. The CDR3 is 15 amino acids. Germline CDR1 and CDR2: LGHNA and YSLEER. The CDR3: CASSLSMGYQETQYF. The CDR3 DNA reads TGCGCCAGCAGCCTAAGTATGGGGTACCAAGAGACCCAGTACTTC.

The rearrangement joins TRBV10-3 to TRBJ2-7; possibly TRBD2 for D (6 bases). Trimming shortened V by 0 bases and J by 0 bases, and 15 bases separated the two germline ends. CDR3 length equals 17 residues. The germline gives CDR1 ENHRY, CDR2 SYGVKD. CDR3 region: CAISESRGRQSSYEQYF. The CDR3 DNA follows: TGTGCCATCAGTGAGTCGAGAGGGAGGCAAAGCTCCTACGAGCAGTACTTC.

In its sample, this clone was seen once. The sample has other DNA sequences that encode this CDR3 too. The chain couples TRBV5-1 to TRBJ2-1; maybe TRBD2 (7 bases). With 0 bases removed from V and 0 bases from J, the gap between germline ends came to 10 bases. CDR1 and CDR2 from the germline V gene are SGHRS and YFSETQ. CDR3 size: 16 residues. CDR3 DNA sequence: TGCGCCAGCAGCTTGGCGGGGGGCAACTCCTACAATGAGCAGTTCTTC. It codes for CASSLAGGNSYNEQFF.

The chain has TRBV7-2 and TRBJ2-7, with D perhaps assigned TRBD1 or TRBD2 (5 bases each). Germline CDR1 reads SGHTA; CDR2 reads FQGNSA. The CDR3 is made up of 14 amino acids. Trimming took 3 bases from V and 4 from J, leaving 13 bases between them. Here the CDR3 reads CASSLGEGWYEQYF. CDR3 DNA sequence: TGTGCCAGCAGCTTGGGCGAGGGGTGGTACGAGCAGTACTTC.

This chain uses TRBV6-1 with TRBJ1-5; 8 bases are a match to TRBD1. Germline V gene data show CDR1 as MNHNS and CDR2 as SASEGT. The V gene end was trimmed by 5 bases and the J gene end by 6 bases; junction bases not matched to a gene: 9. The CDR3 has 15 amino acids. The CDR3 coding sequence is TGTGCCAGCAGTCATGGACAGGGCCTAGTTCAGCCCCAGCATTTT. Translation: CASSHGQGLVQPQHF.

Turning to this clone: Other DNA variants within this sample encode the same CDR3. V usage is TRBV11-3 and J usage is TRBJ2-1; 9 positions match TRBD1. The CDR3 runs 15 residues. Unmatched junction bases numbered 4, after V lost 5 bases and J lost 2 bases. Germline V gene sequence: CDR1 SGHNT, CDR2 YENEEA. CDR3 DNA: TGTGCCAGCAGCCCGGGACAGGGTACCTACAATGAGCAGTTCTTC. It specifies CASSPGQGTYNEQFF.

The V and J genes are TRBV2 and TRBJ2-5; D is unclear. V was cut by 7 bases and J by 4 bases, with 19 bases left in between. The CDR3 extends over 15 amino acids. Germline CDR1 reads SNHLY; CDR2 reads FYNNEI. CDR3 region: CASIFLPAGLETQYF. In DNA form, the CDR3 reads TGTGCCAGCATTTTTCTCCCGGCAGGTTTAGAGACCCAGTACTTC.